This entry concerns a single T cell receptor beta chain. Its antigen is still unknown. The sample holds no much larger clone one base away, and base qualities are not on file. The method behind the library was the immunoSEQ multiplex PCR assay. The published analysis was carried out like this. A statistical classification framework was built to diagnose cytomegalovirus status from the catalog of TCR beta chain sequences. This is the immuneACCESS table as TCRdb keeps it, with only in-frame sequences that have V and J called. A part of the clones is gone; compared with another copy, unresolved V genes explain less than half, and the rest is unexplained. V, J and clone size are those of that table, while D and trimming were read from the DNA. The sample table records approximately 200,000 clones; more than 75% of these occur just once. Less than 9% of the sample comes from the top ten. V loses 4 bases, J loses 0 bases, and the germline ends lie 17 bases apart. The CDR3 holds 17 amino acids from the cysteine to the phenylalanine. Only CDR3 DNA is held: 51 bases, read in frame from base 1. Per the germline V gene, SGHRS is the CDR1 and YFSETQ is the CDR2.

Separate from the roughly 700-subject first cohort, the validation cohort of more than 90 subjects was the group to which the donors belonged. The data belong to a study of cytomegalovirus exposure and HLA in healthy donors (dated by TCRdb to between 2016 and 2019). With respect to the entire study: The 700 or so repertoires of the first cohort and the 110 or so validation repertoires were produced on the same platform, according to a later analysis. High-throughput TCR immunosequencing, statistical association of individual TCRs with disease status, and machine learning were combined to predict cytomegalovirus infection status. In addition to the first cohort of several hundred subjects, a separate validation cohort of 130 or so different subjects was used. The aim of the study was to test whether cataloging public T cell receptors could identify signatures of past pathogen exposure. Beyond this particular receptor, the publication reports: A later analysis had no HLA typing for the validation cohort, so co-occurrence there was scored across all 120 repertoires. The authors suggested that the approach could potentially be extended to other disease states and immunological phenotypes. The classifier was reported to diagnose cytomegalovirus status with high specificity and sensitivity in both the original cohort and the validation cohort. In a later analysis, TCRs clustered in the first cohort were found to also tend to co-occur in the 120 validation repertoires, with approximately 94% of cluster scores above 0. Most TCR sequences were seen in very few donors, while some public TCRs were found in many individuals. The study listed approximately 160 TCR beta chains as associated with cytomegalovirus. In vitro tests confirmed that a few of the cytomegalovirus-associated TCR beta chains recognize cytomegalovirus antigens.

The sequence links TRBV5-1 to TRBJ2-1; TRBD1 is a weak D gene call, 7 bases matching. This TCR was recovered from a man younger than 35 in good health and CMV-seropositive. Sequencing was carried out using PBMCs. CDR3 region: CASSTRRDSSSYNEQFF. The DNA sequence is TGCGCCAGCAGCACCAGGAGGGACAGCAGCTCCTACAATGAGCAGTTCTTC.